The 29 T cell receptor beta chains in this list originate from one sample, sequenced in a study of OX40 agonist ivuxolimab in advanced cancers. The table came from immunoSEQ multiplex PCR; TCRdb's copy has only in-frame clones and leaves some out. The sample yields more than 10,000 clones, 86% seen once. The material was CD4+ or CD8+ T cells sorted from blood, obtained in a trial of the OX40 agonist ivuxolimab. These receptors all stem from an adult with an advanced solid tumor such as melanoma, head and neck, liver or kidney cancer.

The DNA of the CDR3 is TGTGCCAGCAGTTTATCACCGGGGATCCTATACGAGCAGTACTTC. Translating gives CASSLSPGILYEQYF. This chain connects TRBV27 to TRBJ2-7, with D possibly being TRBD2 (5 bases). The CDR3 runs 15 residues. V lost 0 bases, J lost 4 bases, and 13 bases lay in between. Germline V CDR1 and CDR2: MNHEY, SMNVEV (reference sequence).

Of note for this clone: Other DNA variants within this sample encode the same CDR3. The chain couples TRBV4-3 to TRBJ2-7; no clear D. Trimming left V 0 bases short and J 2 bases short, with 5 bases between. The CDR3 covers 13 residues. Germline CDR1 is LGHNA and CDR2 is YSLEER. Here the CDR3 DNA reads TGCGCCAGCAGCCAAGACAGAGCCTACGAGCAGTACTTC. Amino acid sequence: CASSQDRAYEQYF.

The chain links TRBV27 to TRBJ1-1, with D possibly being TRBD1 (5 bases). The germline gives CDR1 MNHEY, CDR2 SMNVEV (reference sequence). V was cut by 6 bases and J by 6 bases, with 14 bases left in between. The CDR3 runs 13 residues. CDR3 region: CASSFVMTAEAFF. CDR3 nucleotide sequence: TGTGCCAGCAGCTTTGTAATGACAGCTGAAGCTTTCTTT.

J is TRBJ2-2 and V is TRBV5-1; 8 bases agree with TRBD2. This CDR3 region has 15 residues. Germline values: CDR1 SGHRS, CDR2 YFSETQ. After removal of 4 bases from V and 6 bases from J, the junction contained 8 bases not matched to a gene. The CDR3 loop reads CASSPGTRGAGELFF. In DNA form, the CDR3 reads TGCGCCAGCAGCCCCGGGACTAGGGGGGCCGGGGAGCTGTTTTTT.

The chain joins TRBV5-4 to TRBJ2-7; 7 nucleotides match TRBD2. CDR3 length: 15 residues. V shed 2 bases and J 3 bases; nucleotides not matched to a gene: 8. Germline loops: CDR1 SGHNT, CDR2 YYREEE (reference sequence). The CDR3 DNA is TGTGCCAGCAGCTTCGACACGGGGGGTTTCTACGAGCAGTACTTC. Translating it yields CASSFDTGGFYEQYF.

The chain joins TRBV7-3 to TRBJ1-1; maybe TRBD1 (6 bases). CDR3 length equals 16 residues. Trimming left V 5 bases short and J 0 bases short, with 16 bases between. Germline V CDR1 and CDR2: SGHTA, FQGTGA. The CDR3 DNA reads as TGTGCCAGCAGCCCCGACAGGCGAGATTTGAACACTGAAGCTTTCTTT. This encodes CASSPDRRDLNTEAFF.

The count of this clone is one. The rearrangement joins TRBV5-8 to TRBJ1-4; D possibly corresponds to TRBD1 (5 bases). The germline V gene has CDR1 SGHTS and CDR2 YDEGEE. Trimming removed 0 bases at V and 8 bases at J, with 17 bases between. This CDR3 has 16 residues. This CDR3 reads CASSLVWAVRGEKLFF. The CDR3 nucleotides read TGTGCCAGCAGCTTGGTTTGGGCAGTTCGGGGCGAAAAACTGTTTTTT.

This chain uses TRBV4-1 with TRBJ1-5; D ambiguous. The V end was cut by 0 bases, the J end by 6 bases, with 6 bases between. The CDR3 has 13 amino acids. The germline CDR1 and CDR2 sequences are MGHRA and YSYEKL. The DNA for the CDR3 is TGCGCCAGCAGCCAAGAGGAAAGTCAGCCCCAGCATTTT. It is translated as CASSQEESQPQHF.

The chain has TRBV18 and TRBJ2-1; 11 bases agree with TRBD2. The length of the CDR3 is 18 residues. V shed 4 bases, J shed 6 bases, and the junction held 14 bases outside the gene matches. Germline loops: CDR1 KGHSH, CDR2 LQKENI. The CDR3 coding sequence is TGTGCCAGCTCACTAACCATAATTGGGACTAGCGGCTTCAATGAGCAGTTCTTC. Amino acid sequence: CASSLTIIGTSGFNEQFF.

There are a few counts of this clone. The rearrangement joins TRBV4-1 to TRBJ1-1; a weak D match, TRBD1 (5 bases). Between the trimmed V and J ends, which lost 1 base and 11 bases, there was a span of 8 bases. In germline, CDR1 is MGHRA, CDR2 YSYEKL. This CDR3 region has 11 residues. The DNA for the CDR3 is TGCGCCAGCAGCCAAGCAGGGTTTGCTTTCTTT. It codes for CASSQAGFAFF.

The chain is built from TRBV27 and TRBJ1-4; D unclear. This CDR3 spans 16 amino acids. V was cut by 7 bases and J by 0 bases, with 15 bases left in between. The germline gives CDR1 MNHEY, CDR2 SMNVEV (reference sequence). The CDR3 reads CASMSISGSTNEKLFF. CDR3 DNA sequence: TGTGCCAGCATGAGTATCTCAGGCTCAACTAATGAAAAACTGTTTTTT.

V and J are TRBV30 and TRBJ1-2; no definite D call. Germline CDR1 and CDR2: GTSNPN and SVGIG (reference sequence). The germline V and J ends were trimmed by 4 bases and 6 bases, with 9 bases remaining between them. This CDR3 contains 11 residues. The CDR3 DNA follows: TGTGCCTGGAAAAGGAGGGATGGCTACACCTTC. Its protein product is CAWKRRDGYTF.

V usage is TRBV5-1 and J usage is TRBJ2-7; D is ambiguous. V lost 4 bases and J lost 3, with 8 bases in between. Germline V CDR1 and CDR2: SGHRS, YFSETQ. This CDR3 contains 12 residues. The CDR3 loop reads CASSQGRYEQYF. CDR3 DNA: TGCGCCAGCAGCCAAGGCCGCTACGAGCAGTACTTC.

CDR3 sequence reads: CASSPTPDSYNEQFF. CDR3 nucleotides: TGTGCCAGCAGCCCAACCCCAGACTCCTACAATGAGCAGTTCTTC. The chain combines TRBV28 with TRBJ2-1, with D uncertain. Germline values: CDR1 MDHEN, CDR2 SYDVKM. V was cut by 6 bases and J by 0 bases, with 12 bases left in between. The CDR3 contains 15 residues.

This clone was found once. The rearrangement uses TRBV28 and TRBJ2-7; 10 positions match TRBD2. Germline assignment: CDR1 MDHEN and CDR2 SYDVKM. The junction had 8 bases not matched to a gene; V was cut back by 6 bases and J by 6 bases. The CDR3 length is 14 residues. CDR3 coding DNA: TGTGCCAGCAGCCCCAGCGGGAGGGCCCCCGAGCAGTACTTC. Its translation: CASSPSGRAPEQYF.

The chain couples TRBV7-9 to TRBJ1-5; no definite D call. The length of the CDR3 is 14 residues. V lost 1 base and J lost 2, with 6 bases in between. Germline CDR1 reads SEHNR; CDR2 reads FQNEAQ (reference sequence). The CDR3 DNA reads TGTGCCAGCAGCTTAGGCCTGGGCAATCAGCCCCAGCATTTT. Translated: CASSLGLGNQPQHF.

The CDR3 region is CAWSTGLTEAFF. The CDR3 coding sequence is TGTGCCTGGAGTACGGGACTTACTGAAGCTTTCTTT. The gene calls are TRBV30 and TRBJ1-1; D possibly corresponds to TRBD1 (5 bases). The CDR3 loop spans 12 amino acids. In germline, CDR1 is GTSNPN, CDR2 SVGIG (reference sequence). The V end lost 2 bases, the J end lost 5 bases, and 9 bases lay between the germline ends.

This clone was seen a handful of times. The CDR3 region is CASSPQGARGYTF. In nucleotides, the CDR3 is TGTGCCAGCAGCCCGCAGGGGGCGAGGGGCTACACCTTC. The chain employs TRBV9 and TRBJ1-2, with 8 bases matching TRBD1. CDR1 SGDLS and CDR2 YYNGEE come from the germline V gene. V lost 4 bases, J lost 8 bases, and 7 bases stayed unmatched. This CDR3 is 13 amino acids long.

The chain is built from TRBV27 and TRBJ2-5; possibly TRBD1 or TRBD2 for D (5 bases each). Trimming pared 6 bases from V and 2 bases from J, leaving 22 bases between. CDR3 size: 17 residues. The germline gives CDR1 MNHEY, CDR2 SMNVEV (reference sequence). This chain's CDR3 is CASRPGDGWELQETQYF. DNA of the CDR3: TGTGCCAGCAGACCTGGGGACGGCTGGGAGTTGCAAGAGACCCAGTACTTC.

The chain has TRBV15 and TRBJ2-1, with TRBD1 matching over 9 bases. Losses at the gene ends were 4 bases for V and 6 bases for J; bases not matched to a gene: 7. Germline V gene sequence: CDR1 LNHNV, CDR2 YYDKDF (reference sequence). CDR3 size: 15 residues. CDR3 DNA sequence: TGTGCCACCAGCACCGGGACAGGGAAAGTCAATGAGCAGTTCTTC. Translation gives CATSTGTGKVNEQFF. The full variable domain, rest sourced from reference TRBV15 and TRBJ2-1, is DAMVIQNPRYQVTQFGKPVTLSCSQTLNHNVMYWYQQKSSQAPKLLFHYYDKDFNNEADTPDNFQSRRPNTSFCFLDIRSPGLGDTAMYLCATSTGTGKVNEQFFGPGTRLTVL.

This chain links TRBV5-1 with TRBJ2-5; 8 nucleotides match TRBD2. Germline lookup yields CDR1 SGHRS and CDR2 YFSETQ. This CDR3 contains 17 residues. V shed 4 bases, J shed 0 bases, and the junction held 11 bases outside the gene matches. This CDR3 reads CASSPGGAGANQETQYF. The CDR3 DNA sequence: TGCGCCAGCAGCCCGGGAGGAGCGGGGGCCAACCAAGAGACCCAGTACTTC.

This clone has only a few counts. The rearrangement uses TRBV27 and TRBJ2-1; TRBD1 aligns across 11 bases. Trimming removed 5 bases from V and 6 bases from J; junction bases left unmatched: 3. CDR3 length: 14 amino acids. Per the germline V gene, CDR1 is MNHEY and CDR2 is SMNVEV (reference sequence). The CDR3 bases are TGTGCCAGCAGTCCCGGGACAGGGGGCAATGAGCAGTTCTTC. Encoded protein: CASSPGTGGNEQFF.

J is TRBJ2-7 and V is TRBV4-3; no clear D gene. V shed 0 bases and J shed 2 bases, with 14 bases lying between them. Germline V lookup: CDR1 LGHNA, CDR2 YSLEER. CDR3 length: 16 amino acids. The chain's CDR3 is CASSQDASGRPYEQYF. The CDR3 bases are TGCGCCAGCAGCCAAGACGCATCGGGCAGGCCCTACGAGCAGTACTTC.

This clone was seen only once. The chain has TRBV9 and TRBJ1-1; D may be TRBD1 (5 bases). Per germline, CDR1 SGDLS and CDR2 YYNGEE. This CDR3 contains 16 residues. Trimming pared 0 bases from V and 4 bases from J, leaving 16 bases between. CDR3 amino acids: CASSVGRGLRGTEAFF. The CDR3 nucleotides are TGTGCCAGCAGCGTAGGGAGGGGCTTAAGGGGCACTGAAGCTTTCTTT.

The J gene is TRBJ2-7, the V gene TRBV4-3; D unclear. The CDR3 contains 14 residues. Germline CDR1 and CDR2: LGHNA and YSLEER. Trimming took 0 bases from V and 3 from J, leaving 9 bases between them. The CDR3 sequence: CASSQDPDGYEQYF. The CDR3 DNA is TGCGCCAGCAGCCAAGATCCTGACGGCTACGAGCAGTACTTC.

The gene calls are TRBV10-2 and TRBJ2-2; 9 positions match TRBD1. The trim removed 6 bases at V and 6 bases at J, leaving 2 bases unmatched. The CDR3 runs 13 residues. Germline loops: CDR1 WSHSY, CDR2 SAAADI. Here the CDR3 DNA reads TGCGCCAGCAGCGGGACAGGGCCCGGGGAGCTGTTTTTT. This gives the protein CASSGTGPGELFF.

The chain recombines TRBV27 with TRBJ1-2; D gene uncertain. The CDR3 has 12 residues. V lost 6 bases, J lost 0 bases, and 5 bases lay in between. Germline V gene data show CDR1 as MNHEY and CDR2 as SMNVEV (reference sequence). The CDR3 region has the DNA TGTGCCAGCAGCAAGTCTAACTATGGCTACACCTTC. Its protein product is CASSKSNYGYTF.

The chain recombines TRBV5-1 with TRBJ2-1; 9 positions agree with TRBD2. From germline, CDR1 is SGHRS and CDR2 YFSETQ. The ends lost 0 bases at V and 9 bases at J; junction bases unmatched: 4. CDR3 length equals 14 residues. CDR3 DNA sequence: TGCGCCAGCAGCTTGGCAAGCGGGGGGTTTGAGCAGTTCTTC. Protein sequence: CASSLASGGFEQFF.

This clone has only a few counts. V and J are TRBV19 and TRBJ1-1; D is unresolved. Germline CDR1 LNHDA, CDR2 SQIVND (reference sequence). This CDR3 region has 13 residues. The V end was cut by 6 bases, the J end by 1 base, with 9 bases between. The CDR3 region has the DNA TGTGCCAGTAGAGTACGTGCGAACACTGAAGCTTTCTTT. It translates to CASRVRANTEAFF.